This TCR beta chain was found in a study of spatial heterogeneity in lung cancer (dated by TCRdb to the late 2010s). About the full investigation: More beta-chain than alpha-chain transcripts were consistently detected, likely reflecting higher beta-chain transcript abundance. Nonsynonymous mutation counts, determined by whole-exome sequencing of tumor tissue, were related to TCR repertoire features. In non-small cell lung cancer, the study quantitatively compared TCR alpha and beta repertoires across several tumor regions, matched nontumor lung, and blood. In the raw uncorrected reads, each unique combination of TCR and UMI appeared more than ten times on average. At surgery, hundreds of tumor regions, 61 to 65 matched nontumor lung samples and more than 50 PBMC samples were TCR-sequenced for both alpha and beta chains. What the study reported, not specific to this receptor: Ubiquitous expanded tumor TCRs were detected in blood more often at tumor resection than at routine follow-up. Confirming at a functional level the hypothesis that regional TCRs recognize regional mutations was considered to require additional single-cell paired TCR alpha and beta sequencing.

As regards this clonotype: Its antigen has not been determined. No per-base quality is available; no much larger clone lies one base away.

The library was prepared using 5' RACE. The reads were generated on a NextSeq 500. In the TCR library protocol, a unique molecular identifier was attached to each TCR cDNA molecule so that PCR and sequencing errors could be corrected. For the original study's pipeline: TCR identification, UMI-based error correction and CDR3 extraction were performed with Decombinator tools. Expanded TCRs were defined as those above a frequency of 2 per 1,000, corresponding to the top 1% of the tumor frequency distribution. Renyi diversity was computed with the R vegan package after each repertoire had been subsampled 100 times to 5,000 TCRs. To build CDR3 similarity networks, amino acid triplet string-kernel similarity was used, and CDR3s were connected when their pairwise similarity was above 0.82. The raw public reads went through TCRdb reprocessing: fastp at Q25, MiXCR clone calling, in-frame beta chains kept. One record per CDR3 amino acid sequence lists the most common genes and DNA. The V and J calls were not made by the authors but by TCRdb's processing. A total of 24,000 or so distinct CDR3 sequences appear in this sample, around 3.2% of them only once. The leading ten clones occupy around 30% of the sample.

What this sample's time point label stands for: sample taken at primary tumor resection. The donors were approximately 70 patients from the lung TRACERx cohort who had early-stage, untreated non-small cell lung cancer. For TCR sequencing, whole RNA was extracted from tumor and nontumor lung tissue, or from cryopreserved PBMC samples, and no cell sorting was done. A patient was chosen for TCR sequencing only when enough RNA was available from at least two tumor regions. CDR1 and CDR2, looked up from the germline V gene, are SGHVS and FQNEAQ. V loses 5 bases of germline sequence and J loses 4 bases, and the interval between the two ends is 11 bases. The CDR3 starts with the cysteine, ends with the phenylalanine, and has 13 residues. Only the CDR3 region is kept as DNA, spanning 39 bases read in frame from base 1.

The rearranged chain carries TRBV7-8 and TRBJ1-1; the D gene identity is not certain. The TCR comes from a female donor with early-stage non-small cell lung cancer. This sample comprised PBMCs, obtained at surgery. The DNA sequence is TGTGCCAGCAGCGCTACCGATCTCACTGAAGCTTTCTTT. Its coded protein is CASSATDLTEAFF.